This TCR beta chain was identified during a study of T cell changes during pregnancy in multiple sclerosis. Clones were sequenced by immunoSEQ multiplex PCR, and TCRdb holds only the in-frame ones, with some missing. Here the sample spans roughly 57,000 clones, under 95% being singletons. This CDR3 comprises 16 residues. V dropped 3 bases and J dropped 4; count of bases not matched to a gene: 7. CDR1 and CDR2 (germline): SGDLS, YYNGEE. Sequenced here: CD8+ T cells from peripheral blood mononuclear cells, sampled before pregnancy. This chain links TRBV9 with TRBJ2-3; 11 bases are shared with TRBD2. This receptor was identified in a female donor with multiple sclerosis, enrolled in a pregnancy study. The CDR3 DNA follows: TGTGCCAGCAGCGGATTAGCGGGGGGGCACGCAGATACGCAGTATTTT. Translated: CASSGLAGGHADTQYF.